What follows describes a single TCR beta chain. Its antigen is not yet known. It has no much larger one-base neighbor in the sample; base qualities were not kept. Based on the germline V gene, the CDR1 and CDR2 sequences are SGHTA and FQGTGA. Here V drops 5 bases and J drops 1 base, and the junction holds 10 bases not matched to any gene. Including the terminal cysteine and phenylalanine, the CDR3 comprises 16 residues. Left in the record is the CDR3 DNA by itself, 48 bases read in frame from the first base. Donors were healthy HIV-negative adults with no recently reported acute infections or vaccinations. Every donor was a Caucasian adult living in Nashville, Tennessee, USA. CD4+ T cells were enriched through magnetic negative selection, after which naive cells were positively selected on CD45RA and the remaining negative fraction served as the memory subset. After blood collection by leukapheresis, PBMCs were isolated using Ficoll-Histopaque density gradient centrifugation and then cryopreserved in the vapor phase of liquid nitrogen. Analytical flow cytometry was used to check the purity and quantity of each magnetically sorted T cell population. From each sorted fraction, genomic DNA was isolated and quantified by UV absorbance on a Nanodrop 2000c.

The record originates from a study of shared clonotypes between healthy human individuals (dated by TCRdb to 2019 to 2021). Background for the entire study: The cohort comprised a couple of women and three men aged 18 to 49 years. For each donor, CD4 naive and CD4 memory were each run on three plates, CD8 naive on two plates, and CD8 memory on one plate. The study deeply sequenced blood TCR repertoires of about 5 healthy adults to estimate repertoire size and the extent of clonotype sharing between individuals. To increase sequencing depth and limit assay-specific biases, TCR repertoire library preparation and sequencing were carried out by different laboratories using diverse techniques. Leukapheresis yielded between about 0.94 and 9.5 billion PBMCs per donor.

Results the study describes overall, beyond this receptor: Larger estimated clonotype richness was generally found for naive subsets than for memory subsets. Sampling was restricted to blood, and TCR repertoires in tissue are likely to differ from TCR repertoires in blood. The genetic and exposure-history diversity represented was limited by the small number of donors. Clonotypes shared by all four sorted-subset donors showed higher generation probabilities than non-shared clonotypes. Even with the large sequencing depth, rarefaction of the sorted-subset datasets indicated that sequencing was incomplete. Based on pairwise subsampling, the degree of clonotype sharing among donors was expected to be affected by sequencing depth. Sharing across several donors was observed for roughly 5.4% of naive CD4, about 4% of naive CD8, over 2% of memory CD4, and around 0.42% of memory CD8 clonotypes.

Using the deep immunoSEQ assay, multiplex PCR amplified TCR CDR3 regions from genomic DNA. For each cell subset, the extracted genomic DNA was distributed evenly across all wells of several immunoSEQ 96-well plates, and each plate served as one replicate. For sorted subsets, roughly 0.2 ug genomic DNA, equal to 25,000 to 35,000 T cell genomes, was loaded into each replicate PCR. Purified libraries were measured with a Qubit 3.0 fluorometer, size-checked on a Bioanalyzer 2100, and measured again with the KAPA Library Quantification kit. Every immunoSEQ 96-well plate was sequenced on a dedicated single-read 150-cycle Illumina NextSeq 550 flow cell. The original methods were these. Because only junctional sequences without quality scores were contained in the immunoSEQ output, filtering matching that applied to full-length reads could not be performed. To assign V/J genes and CDR3, sequences were annotated using PyIR, a Python wrapper for IgBLAST v1.9, with IMGT germline references. Reads with weak V/J assignments (E-value above 1e-6), missing CDR3, stop codons, out-of-frame junctions, or ambiguous translated residues were removed. A V3J clonotype was defined by an identical inferred V gene, J gene, and CDR3 amino acid sequence. The percentage overlap between two repertoires was calculated by dividing the number of shared unique clonotypes by the size of the smaller repertoire. Three approaches were used to assess repertoire richness: RTK rarefaction, the Chao1 estimator, and Recon v2.1 estimates of unobserved clonotypes. Generation probabilities for all TCRbeta clonotypes obtained by the gDNA method from four donors were computed using OLGA. TCRdb's version of the immuneACCESS table is confined to in-frame rearrangements and falls short of the full clone set. An unresolved V gene accounts for under half of the shortfall where checked; the remainder is of unknown origin. V and J calls and clone size are copied from that table; D and trimming were computed from the DNA. The sample data list under 2.5 million clones, and just under 95% of these were observed just once. Jointly, the top ten make up about 0.36% of the sample.

The source material was naive CD4+ T cells from PBMCs. In light of the paper, this sample's cell subset or site label describes: CD45RA+ positively selected. The TCR originated in a man between 18 and 29 years old in good health. Some clones in this sample may be carry-over from other donors' samples. The V and J segments used are TRBV7-3 and TRBJ1-1, with 7 bases aligning to TRBD1. The bases read TGTGCCAGCAGCCACAGGGGAGACGGACCGAACACTGAAGCTTTCTTT. This translates into CASSHRGDGPNTEAFF.